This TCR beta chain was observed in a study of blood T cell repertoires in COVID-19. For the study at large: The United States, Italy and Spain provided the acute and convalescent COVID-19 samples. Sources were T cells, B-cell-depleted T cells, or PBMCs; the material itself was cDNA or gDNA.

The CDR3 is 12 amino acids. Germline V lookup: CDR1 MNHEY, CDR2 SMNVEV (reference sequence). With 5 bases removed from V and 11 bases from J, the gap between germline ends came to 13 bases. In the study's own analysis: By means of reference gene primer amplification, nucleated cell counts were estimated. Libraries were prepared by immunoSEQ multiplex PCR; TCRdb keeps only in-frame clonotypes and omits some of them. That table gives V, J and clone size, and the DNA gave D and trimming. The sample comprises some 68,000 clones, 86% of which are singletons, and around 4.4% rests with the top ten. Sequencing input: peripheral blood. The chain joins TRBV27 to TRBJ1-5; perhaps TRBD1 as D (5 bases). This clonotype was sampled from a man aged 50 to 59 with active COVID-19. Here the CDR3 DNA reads TGTGCCAGCAGTACGACGGCGGGGGCCCAGCATTTT. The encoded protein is CASSTTAGAQHF.